This T cell receptor beta chain originates from a study of blood T cell repertoires in COVID-19. Study details: There were acute and convalescent COVID-19 samples, and they came from the United States, Italy and Spain. In each case, the material was cDNA or gDNA derived from T cells, B-cell-depleted T cells, or PBMCs.

As handled by the study authors: Amplification from reference gene primers served as the basis for estimated nucleated cell counts. Only in-frame clones appear in the TCRdb table, and some are missing; sequencing was by immunoSEQ multiplex PCR. V and J calls and clone size come straight from that table; D and trimming were deduced from the DNA. Counted here are about 220,000 clones, around 82% occurring once; the ten biggest clones make up approximately 2.5%. Germline-derived CDR1 and CDR2 are SGHAT and FQNNGV. With 4 bases removed from V and 0 bases from J, the gap between germline ends came to 12 bases. The CDR3 length is 15 residues.

The source is a woman aged 60-75 years with acute or convalescent COVID-19. This sequence joins TRBV11-2 and TRBJ2-5; possible D gene TRBD2, 5 bases. Sequenced material: peripheral blood. This chain's CDR3 is CASSSGGLYQETQYF. Here the CDR3 DNA reads TGTGCCAGCAGCTCGGGCGGGCTGTACCAAGAGACCCAGTACTTC.